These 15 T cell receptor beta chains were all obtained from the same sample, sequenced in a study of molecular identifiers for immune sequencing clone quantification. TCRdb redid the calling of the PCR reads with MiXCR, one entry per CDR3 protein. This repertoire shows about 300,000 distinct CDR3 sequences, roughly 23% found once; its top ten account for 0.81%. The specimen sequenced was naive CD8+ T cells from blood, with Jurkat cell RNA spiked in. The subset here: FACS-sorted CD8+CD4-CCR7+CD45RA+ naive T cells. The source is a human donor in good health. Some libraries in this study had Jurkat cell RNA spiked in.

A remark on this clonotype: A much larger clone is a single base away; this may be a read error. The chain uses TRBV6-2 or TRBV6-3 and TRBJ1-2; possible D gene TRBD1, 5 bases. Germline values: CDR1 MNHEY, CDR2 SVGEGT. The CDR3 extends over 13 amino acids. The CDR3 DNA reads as TGTGCCAGCAGTTCCACCGGGACGGATGGCTACGCCTTC. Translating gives CASSSTGTDGYAF.

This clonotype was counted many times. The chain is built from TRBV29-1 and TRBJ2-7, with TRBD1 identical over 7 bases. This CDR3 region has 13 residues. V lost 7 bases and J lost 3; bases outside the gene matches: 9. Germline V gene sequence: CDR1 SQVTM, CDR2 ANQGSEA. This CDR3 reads CSGGTGDRYEQYF. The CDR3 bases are TGCAGCGGAGGCACAGGGGACCGCTACGAGCAGTACTTC.

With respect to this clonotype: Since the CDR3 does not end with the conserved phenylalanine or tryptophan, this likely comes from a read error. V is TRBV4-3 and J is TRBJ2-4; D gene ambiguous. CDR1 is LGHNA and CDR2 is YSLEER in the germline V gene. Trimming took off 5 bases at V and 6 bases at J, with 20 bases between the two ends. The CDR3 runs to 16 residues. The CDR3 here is CASSAQSRPLGNIQYS. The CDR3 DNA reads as TGCGCCAGCAGCGCTCAGTCCCGCCCGCTCGGAAACATTCAGTACTCC.

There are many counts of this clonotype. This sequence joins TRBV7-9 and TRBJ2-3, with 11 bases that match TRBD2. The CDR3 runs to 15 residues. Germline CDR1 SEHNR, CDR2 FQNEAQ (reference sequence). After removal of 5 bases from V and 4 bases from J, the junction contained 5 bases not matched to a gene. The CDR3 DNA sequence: TGTGCCAGCAGCCTACTAGCGGGAGAGCCAGATACGCAGTATTTT. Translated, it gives CASSLLAGEPDTQYF. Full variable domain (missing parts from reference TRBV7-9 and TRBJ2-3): DTGVSQNPRHKITKRGQNVTFRCDPISEHNRLYWYRQTLGQGPEFLTYFQNEAQLEKSRLLSDRFSAERPKGSFSTLEIQRTEQGDSAMYLCASSLLAGEPDTQYFGPGTRLTVL.

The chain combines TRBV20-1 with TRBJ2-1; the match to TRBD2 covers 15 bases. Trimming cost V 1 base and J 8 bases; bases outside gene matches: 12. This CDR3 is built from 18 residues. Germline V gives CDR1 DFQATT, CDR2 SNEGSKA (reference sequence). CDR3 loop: CSARVAPGLAGGGDEQFF. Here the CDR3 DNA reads TGCAGTGCTAGAGTAGCCCCCGGACTAGCGGGGGGGGGGGATGAGCAGTTCTTC.

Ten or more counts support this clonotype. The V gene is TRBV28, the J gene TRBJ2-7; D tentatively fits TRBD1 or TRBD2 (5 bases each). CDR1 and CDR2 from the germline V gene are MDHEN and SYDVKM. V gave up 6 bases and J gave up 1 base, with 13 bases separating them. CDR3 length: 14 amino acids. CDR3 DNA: TGTGCCAGCAGCTCGAGGGGCACTTCCTACGAGCAGTACTTC. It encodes CASSSRGTSYEQYF.

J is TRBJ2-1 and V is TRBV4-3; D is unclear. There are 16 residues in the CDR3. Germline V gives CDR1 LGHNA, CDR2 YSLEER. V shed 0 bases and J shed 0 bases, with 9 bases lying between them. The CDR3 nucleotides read TGCGCCAGCAGCCAAGATGGCAGGACCTCCTACAATGAGCAGTTCTTC. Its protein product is CASSQDGRTSYNEQFF.

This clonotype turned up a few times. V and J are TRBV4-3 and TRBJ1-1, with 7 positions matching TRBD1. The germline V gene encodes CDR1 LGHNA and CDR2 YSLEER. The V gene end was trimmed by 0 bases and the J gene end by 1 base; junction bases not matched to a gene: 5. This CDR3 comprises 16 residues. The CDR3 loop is CASSQDSRGWNTEAFF. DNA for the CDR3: TGCGCCAGCAGCCAAGATAGCAGGGGGTGGAACACTGAAGCTTTCTTT.

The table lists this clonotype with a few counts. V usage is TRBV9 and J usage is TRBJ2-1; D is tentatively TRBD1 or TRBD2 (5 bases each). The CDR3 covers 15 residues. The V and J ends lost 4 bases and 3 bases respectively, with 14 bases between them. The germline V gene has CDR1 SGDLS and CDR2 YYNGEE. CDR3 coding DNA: TGTGCCAGCAGCCCGCTCGGGGCCGGCTACAATGAGCAGTTCTTC. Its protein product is CASSPLGAGYNEQFF.

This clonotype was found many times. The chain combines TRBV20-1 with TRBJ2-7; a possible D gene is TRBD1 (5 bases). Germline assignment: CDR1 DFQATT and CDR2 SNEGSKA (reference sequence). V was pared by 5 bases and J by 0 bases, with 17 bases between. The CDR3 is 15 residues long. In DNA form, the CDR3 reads TGCAGTGCTCTAGGGGTGGAATCGAACTCCTACGAGCAGTACTTC. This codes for CSALGVESNSYEQYF.

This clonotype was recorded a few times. CDR3 nucleotide sequence: TGTGCCAGCGGCCCCTGGACAGGGGGGAGCACTGAAGCTTTCTTT. It yields the protein CASGPWTGGSTEAFF. This rearrangement joins TRBV7-2 to TRBJ1-1; 10 nucleotides agree with TRBD1. The junction had 10 bases not matched to a gene; V was cut back by 8 bases and J by 4 bases. Germline V gene sequence: CDR1 SGHTA, CDR2 FQGNSA. The CDR3 totals 15 residues.

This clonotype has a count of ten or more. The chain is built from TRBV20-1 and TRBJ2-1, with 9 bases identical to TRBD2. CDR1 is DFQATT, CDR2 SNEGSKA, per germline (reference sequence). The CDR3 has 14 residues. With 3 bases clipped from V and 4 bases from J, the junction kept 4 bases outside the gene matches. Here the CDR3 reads CSASPLAGYNEQFF. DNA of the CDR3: TGCAGTGCTAGTCCTCTAGCGGGATACAATGAGCAGTTCTTC.

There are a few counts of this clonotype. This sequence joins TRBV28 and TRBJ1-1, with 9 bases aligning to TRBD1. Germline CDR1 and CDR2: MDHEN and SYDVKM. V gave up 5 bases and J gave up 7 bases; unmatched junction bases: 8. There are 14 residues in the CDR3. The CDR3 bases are TGTGCCAGCAGTACCTCCTGGACAGGGGTTGAAGCTTTCTTT. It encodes CASSTSWTGVEAFF.

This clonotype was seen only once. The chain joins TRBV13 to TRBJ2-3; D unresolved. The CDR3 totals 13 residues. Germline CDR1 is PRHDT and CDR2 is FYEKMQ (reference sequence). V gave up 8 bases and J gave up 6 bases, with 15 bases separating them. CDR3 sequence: CASGSPSQDTQYF. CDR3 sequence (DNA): TGTGCCAGCGGCTCACCATCACAGGATACGCAGTATTTT.

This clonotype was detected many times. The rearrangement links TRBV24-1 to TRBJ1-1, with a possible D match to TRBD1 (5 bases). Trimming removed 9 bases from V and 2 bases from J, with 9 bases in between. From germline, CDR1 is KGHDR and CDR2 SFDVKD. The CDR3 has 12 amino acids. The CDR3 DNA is TGTGCCACCGGGGCCCACAACACTGAAGCTTTCTTT. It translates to CATGAHNTEAFF.